Listed here are 8 T cell receptor beta chains from one sample, sequenced in a study of T cell clonotyping in hematopoietic cell transplantation. Assay: immunoSEQ multiplex PCR; the TCRdb copy retains only in-frame clones and omits some. Here the sample spans fewer than 8,500 clones, 95% to 98% being singletons. Time point denoted: recipient sample about 28 days before transplant, after cytoreduction. The sequenced sample was peripheral blood mononuclear cells, obtained before stem cell transplant. These receptor sequences come from a man in his 70s with acute myeloid leukemia. Some clones in this sample may be carry-over from other donors' samples.

This chain links TRBV5-1 with TRBJ2-7; 7 bases match TRBD2. The CDR3 consists of 15 residues. Losses at the gene ends were 2 bases for V and 0 bases for J; bases not matched to a gene: 5. In germline, CDR1 is SGHRS, CDR2 YFSETQ. The CDR3 sequence: CASSFLTSDSYEQYF. The CDR3 DNA follows: TGCGCCAGCAGCTTCCTAACTAGCGACTCCTACGAGCAGTACTTC.

The chain is built from TRBV30 and TRBJ1-1, with TRBD1 matching over 8 bases. V shed 5 bases, J shed 3 bases, and the junction held 5 bases outside the gene matches. Per germline, CDR1 GTSNPN and CDR2 SVGIG (reference sequence). The CDR3 spans 13 residues. As DNA, the CDR3 is TGTGCCTGGTCCCCGGACAGGGACACTGAAGCTTTCTTT. Amino acid sequence: CAWSPDRDTEAFF.

This chain links TRBV11-2 with TRBJ2-3; TRBD1 is a possible D gene (5 bases). Per germline, CDR1 SGHAT and CDR2 FQNNGV. This CDR3 has 14 amino acids. The germline V and J ends were trimmed by 5 bases and 11 bases, with 20 bases remaining between them. The CDR3 sequence is CASSVLGSSRGQYF. As DNA, the CDR3 is TGTGCCAGCAGCGTTCTGGGCAGTAGTAGGGGGCAGTATTTT.

The chain uses TRBV11-3 and TRBJ1-6; D not resolved. CDR1 and CDR2 from the germline V gene are SGHNT and YENEEA. V lost 5 bases and J 5 bases, leaving 4 bases between the germline ends. This CDR3 comprises 12 residues. CDR3 bases: TGTGCCAGCAGCACGAATAATTCACCCCTCCACTTT. This codes for CASSTNNSPLHF.

The V call is TRBV4-1, the J call TRBJ2-6; D remains unclear. Germline CDR1 reads MGHRA; CDR2 reads YSYEKL. The length of the CDR3 is 17 residues. The ends were cut back, 4 bases at V and 2 bases at J, with 15 bases in the middle. The chain's CDR3 is CASSLAYGIPGANVLTF. The CDR3, as DNA: TGCGCCAGCAGCCTAGCTTATGGGATTCCTGGGGCCAACGTCCTGACTTTC.

The genes are TRBV2 and TRBJ1-1, with D possibly being TRBD1 (6 bases). The CDR3 is made up of 17 amino acids. V was clipped by 8 bases and J by 6 bases, with 28 bases between them. CDR1 is SNHLY and CDR2 is FYNNEI in the germline V gene. CDR3 loop: CASLQRGLLSSLAEAFF. In DNA, the CDR3 is TGTGCCAGCCTACAACGGGGGCTTCTCTCTAGTCTGGCTGAAGCTTTCTTT.

This rearrangement joins TRBV28 to TRBJ2-7; D call uncertain. Germline V gives CDR1 MDHEN, CDR2 SYDVKM. V was shortened by 7 bases and J by 0 bases, with 4 bases between the two germline ends. This CDR3 is built from 11 residues. CDR3 DNA: TGTGCCAGCAAGTACTCCTACGAGCAGTACTTC. This codes for CASKYSYEQYF.

V and J are TRBV29-1 and TRBJ2-5, with a weak D call TRBD1 (6 bases). The CDR3 sequence is 13 residues long. The V gene's germline CDR1 is SQVTM and CDR2 ANQGSEA. V lost 5 bases and J 2 bases, leaving 12 bases between the germline ends. This CDR3 is CSVRKDRQETQYF. The CDR3 region has the DNA TGCAGCGTTCGTAAAGACAGGCAAGAGACCCAGTACTTC. Full variable domain (rest looked up from reference TRBV29-1 and TRBJ2-5): SAVISQKPSRDICQRGTSLTIQCQVDSQVTMMFWYRQQPGQSLTLIATANQGSEATYESGFVIDKFPISRPNLTFSTLTVSNMSPEDSSIYLCSVRKDRQETQYFGPGTRLLVL.